This T cell receptor beta chain was recovered during a study of type 1 regulatory T cells. As for the study in general: An in vitro protocol generated T-allo10, a Tr1-enriched, alloantigen-specific CD4 T cell product. Study-level findings and limits: Compared with non-Tr1 cells, Tr1 cells showed a narrower TCR repertoire.

This clonotype was recorded many times. As yet, its antigen is unknown. This CDR3 has 14 residues. CDR1 SGHRS and CDR2 YFSETQ come from the germline V gene. V lost 4 bases and J 2 bases, leaving 12 bases between the germline ends. Via MiXCR, TCRdb re-called the reads, giving one row per CDR3 protein. Seen here are tens of thousands of distinct CDR3 sequences, less than 25% observed once, and the top ten hold 8.3%. The V gene is TRBV5-1, the J gene TRBJ2-5; D may be TRBD1 (5 bases). Sequencing input: cultured type 1 regulatory T (Tr1) cells, either the whole culture or a sorted fraction (not recorded which). The receptor's source is a human donor in good health. The CDR3 region has the DNA TGCGCCAGCAGCCTCACAGGATTTCAAGAGACCCAGTACTTC. It is translated as CASSLTGFQETQYF.